This T cell receptor beta chain was retrieved from a study of technical replicates of blood from a handful of donors. Method: immunoSEQ multiplex PCR; TCRdb's copy keeps in-frame clones and lacks some. Among about 84,000 clones, roughly 93% were seen once, and the ten largest hold roughly 0.25%. With V trimmed by 4 bases and J by 2 bases, 5 bases remained unmatched. The CDR3 covers 15 residues. CDR1 is MNHNS, CDR2 SASEGT, per germline. The clonotype was recovered from a human donor in good health. The chain joins TRBV6-1 to TRBJ2-1; TRBD2 agrees at 7 bases. The sequencing sample was made of T cells isolated from PBMCs. CDR3 coding DNA: TGTGCCAGCAGTGTCCCAGCGGGGACCTACAATGAGCAGTTCTTC. It codes for CASSVPAGTYNEQFF.